A single sample is the source of the 16 T cell receptor beta chains below, sequenced in a study of blood T cells in healthy people across ages. Using a J-beta primer mix together with a sample-barcoded 5' primer, a second PCR was run for 7 to 11 cycles. TCRdb redid the calling of the 5' RACE reads with MiXCR, one entry per CDR3 protein. The sample holds roughly 2 million distinct CDR3 sequences, about 50% seen once. Source material: blood. All receptors derive from a woman in her thirties or forties in good health.

This clonotype was observed a handful of times. The rearrangement joins TRBV14 to TRBJ2-5, with D possibly TRBD2 on 5 matching bases. The CDR3 loop spans 15 amino acids. The V gene's germline CDR1 is SGHDN and CDR2 FVKESK. V was cut by 0 bases and J by 2 bases, with 10 bases left in between. CDR3 nucleotide sequence: TGTGCCAGCAGCCAAGACATAGCGCGACAAGAGACCCAGTACTTC. Protein product: CASSQDIARQETQYF.

This chain joins TRBV6-5 and TRBJ2-1; D is unresolved. Per germline, CDR1 MNHEY and CDR2 SVGAGI. The CDR3 sequence is 17 residues long. V lost 6 bases and J lost 1, with 19 bases in between. The DNA of the CDR3 is TGTGCCAGCAGGTCAGCCTCACCCGGGCCGTCCTACAATGAGCAGTTCTTC. Translated, it gives CASRSASPGPSYNEQFF.

V is TRBV5-1 and J is TRBJ2-7; a possible D gene is TRBD1 (5 bases). This CDR3 contains 13 residues. Trimming shortened V by 8 bases and J by 5 bases, and 17 bases separated the two germline ends. Germline-derived CDR1 and CDR2 are SGHRS and YFSETQ. In DNA form, the CDR3 reads TGCGCCAGGCGCCAGGGAATCGATAACGAGCAGTACTTC. Amino acid sequence: CARRQGIDNEQYF.

The chain combines TRBV12-3 or TRBV12-4 with TRBJ1-6; 7 nucleotides agree with TRBD1. V lost 1 base, J lost 7 bases, and 4 bases stayed unmatched. The CDR3 has 15 amino acids. CDR3 sequence (DNA): TGTGCCAGCAGTTTAGGGGACAGTGGGAATTCACCCCTCCACTTT. Its protein is CASSLGDSGNSPLHF.

The chain combines TRBV12-5 with TRBJ2-3, with a weak D call TRBD1 (5 bases). CDR3 length: 14 amino acids. Trimming pared 4 bases from V and 0 bases from J, leaving 8 bases between. Germline-derived CDR1 and CDR2 are LGHNT and FRNRAP. CDR3 sequence reads: CASGWGVSTDTQYF. DNA of the CDR3: TGTGCTAGTGGTTGGGGCGTTAGCACAGATACGCAGTATTTT.

This clonotype was seen more than once but under ten times. The chain carries TRBV11-2 and TRBJ1-5; D call uncertain. The germline V gene encodes CDR1 SGHAT and CDR2 FQNNGV. The CDR3 has 15 amino acids. The V and J ends lost 3 bases and 5 bases respectively, with 14 bases between them. CDR3 sequence (DNA): TGTGCCAGCAGCTTGGGTCTGTCGGGTGATCAGCCCCAGCATTTT. Amino acid sequence: CASSLGLSGDQPQHF.

This chain connects TRBV24-1 to TRBJ1-5; TRBD1 might be the D (6 bases). From germline, CDR1 is KGHDR and CDR2 SFDVKD. This CDR3 is built from 15 residues. With 7 bases removed from V and 0 bases from J, the gap between germline ends came to 12 bases. The CDR3 region has the DNA TGTGCCACCAGGGACAGCCGTTATAGCAATCAGCCCCAGCATTTT. This translates into CATRDSRYSNQPQHF.

The chain employs TRBV7-8 and TRBJ2-1; 9 bases fit TRBD1. Germline CDR1 is SGHVS and CDR2 is FQNEAQ. This CDR3 has 16 amino acids. The junction had 12 bases not matched to a gene; V was cut back by 7 bases and J by 5 bases. This CDR3 reads CASKRRPGQGDNEQFF. The CDR3 nucleotides read TGTGCCAGCAAGAGACGACCGGGACAGGGTGACAATGAGCAGTTCTTC.

This clonotype was found a few times. The J gene is TRBJ2-7, the V gene TRBV15, with TRBD1 as a possible D gene (6 bases). The CDR3 is made up of 14 amino acids. The V end lost 5 bases, the J end lost 7 bases, and 18 bases lay between the germline ends. The V gene's germline CDR1 is LNHNV and CDR2 YYDKDF (reference sequence). The CDR3 bases are TGTGCCACCAGCGTAAGAACAGGGCTCGCAGAGCAGTACTTC. Protein sequence: CATSVRTGLAEQYF.

This clonotype was observed at least ten times. The chain employs TRBV7-2 and TRBJ2-3; D remains unclear. This CDR3 spans 13 amino acids. The ends were cut back, 5 bases at V and 6 bases at J, with 12 bases in the middle. Germline values: CDR1 SGHTA, CDR2 FQGNSA. As DNA, the CDR3 is TGTGCCAGCAGCCGGAATGGTGGCGATACGCAGTATTTT. This codes for CASSRNGGDTQYF.

The chain joins TRBV29-1 to TRBJ1-1; D might be TRBD1 (5 bases). V lost 7 bases and J lost 4, with 16 bases in between. The CDR3 is 13 amino acids. The germline V gene encodes CDR1 SQVTM and CDR2 ANQGSEA. The CDR3 sequence is CSGKSRQGTEAFF. The CDR3 DNA follows: TGCAGCGGAAAAAGTCGGCAGGGCACTGAAGCTTTCTTT. The whole variable domain, remainder taken from reference TRBV29-1 and TRBJ1-1, is SAVISQKPSRDICQRGTSLTIQCQVDSQVTMMFWYRQQPGQSLTLIATANQGSEATYESGFVIDKFPISRPNLTFSTLTVSNMSPEDSSIYLCSGKSRQGTEAFFGQGTRLTVV.

This clonotype has only a few counts. This chain uses TRBV28 with TRBJ2-6; 9 bases line up with TRBD1. J was trimmed by 0 bases and V by 11 bases; bases with no gene match: 11. Germline V CDR1 and CDR2: MDHEN, SYDVKM. The CDR3 is 17 amino acids. The CDR3 spells CACSPGQGFSGANVLTF. CDR3 nucleotide sequence: TGTGCCTGTTCCCCGGGACAGGGCTTCTCTGGGGCCAACGTCCTGACTTTC.

V gene TRBV14 combines with J gene TRBJ2-7, with 9 bases matching TRBD2. The V gene end was trimmed by 3 bases and the J gene end by 3 bases; junction bases not matched to a gene: 6. This CDR3 is 15 amino acids long. CDR1 and CDR2 from the germline V gene are SGHDN and FVKESK. The CDR3 nucleotides read TGTGCCAGCAGCCACACGGGACTAGCAGACTACGAGCAGTACTTC. As protein: CASSHTGLADYEQYF.

As regards this clonotype: The junction differs from germline at one of its ends, possibly a read error. This chain joins TRBV18 and TRBJ1-1; tentatively, D is TRBD1 (5 bases). Germline CDR1 is KGHSH and CDR2 is LQKENI. The CDR3 covers 14 residues. The CDR3 region is CAGSPQTGQEEAFF. The CDR3 DNA is TGTGCCGGCTCACCACAGACGGGGCAAGAGGAAGCTTTCTTT. Using reference TRBV18 and TRBJ1-1 for the parts outside the CDR3, the full variable domain is NAGVMQNPRHLVRRRGQEARLRCSPMKGHSHVYWYRQLPEEGLKFMVYLQKENIIDESGMPKERFSAEFPKEGPSILRIQQVVRGDSAAYFCAGSPQTGQEEAFFGQGTRLTVV.

This clonotype was counted only a few times. The V gene is TRBV5-1, the J gene TRBJ2-1; 13 bases match TRBD2. Germline trimming cut 3 bases from V and 9 bases from J; bases unmatched to any gene: 9. Germline CDR1 is SGHRS and CDR2 is YFSETQ. CDR3 length equals 16 residues. CDR3 nucleotide sequence: TGCGCCAGCAGCTCTCACGGGACTAGCGGGGCCCGTGAGCAGTTCTTC. Encoded protein: CASSSHGTSGAREQFF.

This clonotype has at least ten counts. This sequence joins TRBV11-2 and TRBJ2-7; 8 bases map to TRBD1. Germline CDR1 SGHAT, CDR2 FQNNGV. Trimming removed 0 bases from V and 6 bases from J; junction bases left unmatched: 1. The CDR3 has 13 residues. CDR3 in amino acids: CASSLDRGREQYF. The CDR3 nucleotides read TGTGCCAGCAGCTTAGACAGGGGGCGCGAGCAGTACTTC.